The 14 T cell receptor beta chains below were found in one sample sequenced in a study of regulatory T cells in long-lasting Graves disease. Time point in this sample: newly diagnosed GD, antithyroid drugs for less than 3 months. The TCR library used RNA extracted from PBMCs. HTBI primers from iRepertoire and Arm-PCR of CDR3 regions yielded the TCR beta libraries. TCRdb recomputed calls from the multiplex PCR reads with MiXCR, one row per CDR3 protein. The sample contains approximately 300,000 distinct CDR3 sequences, 18% of which appear only once. Source: peripheral blood mononuclear cells (PBMCs), taken at new diagnosis, from a patient treated with antithyroid drugs. The receptors come from a female donor with Graves disease.

This clonotype was seen ten or more times. This sequence joins TRBV24-1 and TRBJ2-2; D is uncertain. This CDR3 comprises 14 residues. Germline V lookup: CDR1 KGHDR, CDR2 SFDVKD. Trimming removed 6 bases from V and 0 bases from J, with 7 bases in between. The CDR3 DNA reads TGTGCCACCAGTATGGAATCGAACACCGGGGAGCTGTTTTTT. This codes for CATSMESNTGELFF.

In regard to this clonotype: A much larger clone lies one base from this, so it may be a read error. The CDR3 does not end in the conserved phenylalanine or tryptophan, so this is likely a read error. The chain joins TRBV7-9 to TRBJ2-2; D may be TRBD2 (6 bases). This CDR3 is 16 amino acids long. With 5 bases removed from V and 5 bases from J, the gap between germline ends came to 18 bases. Germline loops: CDR1 SEHNR, CDR2 FQNEAQ (reference sequence). The CDR3 loop reads CASSPRLGMSTGELFC. For the CDR3, the DNA is TGTGCCAGCAGCCCACGACTAGGAATGTCGACCGGGGAGCTGTTTTGT.

This clonotype was observed a handful of times. The rearrangement uses TRBV7-9 and TRBJ1-2, with no clear D. The CDR3 extends over 14 amino acids. V lost 5 bases to trimming and J lost 3 bases, with 13 bases between them. CDR1 SEHNR and CDR2 FQNEAQ come from the germline V gene (reference sequence). The CDR3: CASSPPREDYGYTF. CDR3 nucleotides: TGTGCCAGCAGCCCACCTAGGGAGGACTATGGCTACACCTTC.

This clonotype was recorded at least ten times. Written as DNA, the CDR3 is TGTGCCAGCTCACCGGTGACAGGGCGAGGCTATGGCTACACCTTC. Translation gives CASSPVTGRGYGYTF. The chain joins TRBV18 to TRBJ1-2; 7 bases match TRBD1. CDR3 length equals 15 residues. The ends lost 3 bases at V and 4 bases at J; junction bases unmatched: 8. Germline CDR1 and CDR2: KGHSH and LQKENI.

This clonotype was observed many times. V gene TRBV20-1 combines with J gene TRBJ2-1, with D unclear. The CDR3 is 14 amino acids. Germline CDR1 DFQATT, CDR2 SNEGSKA (reference sequence). V lost 2 bases to trimming and J lost 5 bases, with 13 bases between them. The CDR3, as DNA: TGCAGTGCTAGACGCCTACTTTATGACAATGAGCAGTTCTTC. Encoded protein: CSARRLLYDNEQFF.

This clonotype occurred a few times. A read error may produce the germline difference seen at one junction end. The V call is TRBV5-1, the J call TRBJ2-3; TRBD2 might be the D (5 bases). The CDR3 loop spans 14 amino acids. Germline assignment: CDR1 SGHRS and CDR2 YFSETQ. CDR3 loop: CASSLEARTDTQYF. CDR3 DNA sequence: TGTGCCAGCAGCTTGGAGGCTAGAACAGATACGCAGTATTTT.

At least ten counts were recorded for this clonotype. The rearrangement uses TRBV18 and TRBJ1-5, with a weak D call TRBD1 (5 bases). Per germline, CDR1 KGHSH and CDR2 LQKENI. Trimming stripped 4 bases from V and 0 bases from J, with 10 bases between. The CDR3 covers 15 residues. This CDR3 reads CASSRDGNSNQPQHF. CDR3 sequence (DNA): TGTGCCAGCTCACGGGACGGTAATAGCAATCAGCCCCAGCATTTT.

There are many counts of this clonotype. The rearrangement uses TRBV6-2 or TRBV6-3 and TRBJ1-2; the D gene is possibly TRBD1 (5 bases). The CDR3 length is 16 residues. The V and J ends lost 6 bases and 7 bases respectively, with 24 bases between them. Germline V gene sequence: CDR1 MNHEY, CDR2 SVGEGT. CDR3 nucleotide sequence: TGTGCCAGCAGCTCCTCGGGACCCCATGGAGCTAGTGGCTACACCTTC. Protein: CASSSSGPHGASGYTF.

This chain connects TRBV5-1 to TRBJ2-3, with D unresolved. The V end was cut by 5 bases, the J end by 2 bases, with 6 bases between. Germline V gives CDR1 SGHRS, CDR2 YFSETQ. The CDR3 has 12 residues. The CDR3 nucleotides read TGCGCCAGCAGGGCTGACACAGATACGCAGTATTTT. Its translation is CASRADTDTQYF. The complete variable domain, with remaining parts taken from reference TRBV5-1 and TRBJ2-3, reads KAGVTQTPRYLIKTRGQQVTLSCSPISGHRSVSWYQQTPGQGLQFLFEYFSETQRNKGNFPGRFSGRQFSNSRSEMNVSTLELGDSALYLCASRADTDTQYFGPGTRLTVL.

This clonotype was observed a few times. The chain links TRBV10-1 to TRBJ2-1; D is uncertain. Germline assignment: CDR1 WNHNN and CDR2 SYGVQD (reference sequence). This CDR3 comprises 12 residues. The V end lost 3 bases, the J end lost 9 bases, and 9 bases lay between the germline ends. CDR3 bases: TGCGCCAGCAGTGAAATGACCGGTGAGCAGTTCTTC. Translating gives CASSEMTGEQFF.

This clonotype occurred many times. The chain joins TRBV28 to TRBJ2-3; no clear D. The germline gives CDR1 MDHEN, CDR2 SYDVKM. This CDR3 is 15 amino acids long. V shed 4 bases and J shed 4 bases, with 15 bases lying between them. CDR3 protein: CASSSRRPSADTQYF. CDR3 nucleotide sequence: TGTGCCAGCAGTTCTCGGCGCCCATCGGCAGATACGCAGTATTTT.

This clonotype came up many times. The V call is TRBV28, the J call TRBJ2-7, with D perhaps TRBD2 (6 bases). The V and J ends lost 8 bases and 4 bases respectively, with 18 bases between them. This CDR3 region has 14 residues. CDR1 and CDR2 (germline): MDHEN, SYDVKM. In DNA form, the CDR3 reads TGTGCCAGCTTTACCCAAGCTGGGACTTACGAGCAGTACTTC. It encodes CASFTQAGTYEQYF. Full variable domain (missing parts from reference TRBV28 and TRBJ2-7): DVKVTQSSRYLVKRTGEKVFLECVQDMDHENMFWYRQDPGLGLRLIYFSYDVKMKEKGDIPEGYSVSREKKERFSLILESASTNQTSMYLCASFTQAGTYEQYFGPGTRLTVT.

This clonotype was observed at least ten times. The chain is built from TRBV10-3 and TRBJ1-3; D remains ambiguous. Trimming pared 3 bases from V and 2 bases from J, leaving 8 bases between. The CDR3 has 14 residues. CDR1 and CDR2 (germline): ENHRY, SYGVKD. DNA for the CDR3: TGTGCCATCAGTGACGCTCTAGCTGGAAACACCATATATTTT. It encodes CAISDALAGNTIYF.

The table lists this clonotype with many counts. The chain has TRBV24-1 and TRBJ2-1; D is perhaps TRBD2 (7 bases). Germline V gene sequence: CDR1 KGHDR, CDR2 SFDVKD. Between the trimmed V and J ends, which lost 5 bases and 6 bases, there was a span of 16 bases. This CDR3 is built from 15 residues. CDR3 region: CATSVWSGGRNEQFF. CDR3 bases: TGTGCCACCAGTGTTTGGTCGGGGGGCCGCAATGAGCAGTTCTTC.